This T cell receptor (beta chain) was sequenced during a study of OX40 agonist ivuxolimab in advanced cancers. Study at large: Subjects had a mean age of around 60 years, with a range of 23 to 79; more than 70% were male. Previous treatment with anti-PD-1, anti-PD-L1 or anti-CTLA-4 therapy was allowed; about 40% had received some.

TCRdb's table, derived via immunoSEQ multiplex PCR, lists solely in-frame clones and lacks some. The repertoire has some 19,000 clones, around 70% of them found once; the top ten carry 20% to 25%. Germline V CDR1 and CDR2: MNHEY, SMNVEV (reference sequence). The CDR3 runs 13 residues. V was cut by 2 bases and J by 6 bases, with 7 bases left in between. Sequencing was performed on CD4+ or CD8+ T cells sorted from blood, taken in a trial of the OX40 agonist ivuxolimab. The receptor was derived from an adult with an advanced solid tumor such as melanoma, head and neck, liver or kidney cancer. This chain links TRBV27 with TRBJ2-2; no firm D call. The CDR3: CASSLETAGELFF. DNA of the CDR3: TGTGCCAGCAGTTTAGAGACGGCCGGGGAGCTGTTTTTT.